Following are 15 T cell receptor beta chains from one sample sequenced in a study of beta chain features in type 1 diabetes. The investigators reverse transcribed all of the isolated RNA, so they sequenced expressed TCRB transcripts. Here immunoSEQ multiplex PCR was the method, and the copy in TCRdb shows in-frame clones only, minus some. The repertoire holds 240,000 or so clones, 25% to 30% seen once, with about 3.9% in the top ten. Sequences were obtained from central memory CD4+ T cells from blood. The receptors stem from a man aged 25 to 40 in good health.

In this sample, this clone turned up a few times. CDR3 loop: CAISTEARETQYF. CDR3 coding DNA: TGTGCCATCAGTACGGAGGCGAGGGAGACCCAGTACTTC. The chain has TRBV10-3 and TRBJ2-5, with D perhaps TRBD2 (5 bases). The V gene lost 5 bases and the J gene lost 5 bases, with 12 bases spanning the gap. The CDR3 is 13 residues long. Germline CDR1 ENHRY, CDR2 SYGVKD.

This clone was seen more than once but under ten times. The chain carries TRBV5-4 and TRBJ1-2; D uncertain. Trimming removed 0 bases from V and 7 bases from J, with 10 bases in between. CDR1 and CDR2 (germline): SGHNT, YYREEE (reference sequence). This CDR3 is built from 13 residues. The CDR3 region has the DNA TGTGCCAGCAGCTTGGCAGCAGACGGTGGCTACACCTTC. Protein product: CASSLAADGGYTF.

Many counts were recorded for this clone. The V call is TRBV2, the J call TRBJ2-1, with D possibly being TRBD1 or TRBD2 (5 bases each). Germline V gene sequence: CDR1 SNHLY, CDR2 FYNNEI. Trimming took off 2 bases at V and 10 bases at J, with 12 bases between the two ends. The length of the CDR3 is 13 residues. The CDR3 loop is CASSESPGREQFF. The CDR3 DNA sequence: TGTGCCAGCAGTGAAAGTCCGGGACGGGAGCAGTTCTTC.

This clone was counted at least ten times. The CDR3, as DNA: TGTGCCAGCAGCCCAAATAGGGAGACCCAGTACTTC. Translated, it gives CASSPNRETQYF. V gene TRBV6-1 combines with J gene TRBJ2-5; the D is unclear. This CDR3 comprises 12 residues. Trimming left V 6 bases short and J 5 bases short, with 10 bases between. CDR1 is MNHNS, CDR2 SASEGT, per germline.

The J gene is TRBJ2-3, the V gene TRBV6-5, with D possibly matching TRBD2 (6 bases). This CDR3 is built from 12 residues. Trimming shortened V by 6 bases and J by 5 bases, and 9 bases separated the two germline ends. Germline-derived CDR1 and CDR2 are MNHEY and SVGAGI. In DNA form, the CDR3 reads TGTGCCAGCAGGGAGGGGTTAGATACGCAGTATTTT. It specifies CASREGLDTQYF.

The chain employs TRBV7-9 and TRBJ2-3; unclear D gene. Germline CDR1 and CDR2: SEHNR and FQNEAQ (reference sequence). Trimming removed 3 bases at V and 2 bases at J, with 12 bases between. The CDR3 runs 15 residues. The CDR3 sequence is CASSLRLTNTDTQYF. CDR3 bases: TGTGCCAGCAGCTTGCGCCTAACGAACACAGATACGCAGTATTTT.

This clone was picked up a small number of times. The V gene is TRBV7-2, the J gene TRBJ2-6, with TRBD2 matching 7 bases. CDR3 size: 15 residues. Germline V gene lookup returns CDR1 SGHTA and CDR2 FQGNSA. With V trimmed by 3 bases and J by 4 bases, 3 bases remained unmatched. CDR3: CASSLGGAGANVLTF. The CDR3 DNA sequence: TGTGCCAGCAGCTTGGGAGGGGCAGGGGCCAACGTCCTGACTTTC.

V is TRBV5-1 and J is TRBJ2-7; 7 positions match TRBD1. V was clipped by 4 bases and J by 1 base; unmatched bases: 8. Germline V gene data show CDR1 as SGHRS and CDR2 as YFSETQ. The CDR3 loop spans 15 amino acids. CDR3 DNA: TGCGCCAGCAGCCCGTCCGACAGGGTTTCCTACGAGCAGTACTTC. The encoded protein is CASSPSDRVSYEQYF.

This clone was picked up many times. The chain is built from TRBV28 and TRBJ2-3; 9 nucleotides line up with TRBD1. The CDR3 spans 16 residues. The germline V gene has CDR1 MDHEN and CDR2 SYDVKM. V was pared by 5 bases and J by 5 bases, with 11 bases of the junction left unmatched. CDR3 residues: CASSPTGTGGIDTQYF. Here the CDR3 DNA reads TGTGCCAGCAGTCCAACCGGTACAGGGGGCATAGATACGCAGTATTTT.

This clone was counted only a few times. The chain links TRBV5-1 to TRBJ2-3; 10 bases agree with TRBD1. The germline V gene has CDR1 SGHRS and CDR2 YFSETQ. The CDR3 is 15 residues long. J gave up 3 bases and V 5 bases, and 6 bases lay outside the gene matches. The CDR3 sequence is CASSSWGQGTDTQYF. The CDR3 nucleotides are TGCGCCAGCAGTTCTTGGGGACAGGGGACAGATACGCAGTATTTT.

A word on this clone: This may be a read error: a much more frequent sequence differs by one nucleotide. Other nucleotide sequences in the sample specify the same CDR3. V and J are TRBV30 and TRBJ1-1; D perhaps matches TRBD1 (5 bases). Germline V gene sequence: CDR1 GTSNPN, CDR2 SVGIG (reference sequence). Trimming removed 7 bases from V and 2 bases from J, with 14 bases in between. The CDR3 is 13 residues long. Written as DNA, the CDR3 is TGTGCCTTGAGAACAGGTTTCAACACTGAAGCTTTCTTT. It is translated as CALRTGFNTEAFF. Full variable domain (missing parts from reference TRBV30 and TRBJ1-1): SQTIHQWPATLVQPVGSPLSLECTVEGTSNPNLYWYRQAAGRGLQLLFYSVGIGQISSEVPQNLSASRPQDRQFILSSKKLLLSDSGFYLCALRTGFNTEAFFGQGTRLTVV.

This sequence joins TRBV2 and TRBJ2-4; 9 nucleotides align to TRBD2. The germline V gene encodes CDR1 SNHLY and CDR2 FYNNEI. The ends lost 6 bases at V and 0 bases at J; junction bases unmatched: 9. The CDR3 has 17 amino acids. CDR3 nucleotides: TGTGCCAGCAGCCGACTAGCGGATGGACTAGCCAAAAACATTCAGTACTTC. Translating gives CASSRLADGLAKNIQYF. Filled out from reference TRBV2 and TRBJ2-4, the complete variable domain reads EPEVTQTPSHQVTQMGQEVILRCVPISNHLYFYWYRQILGQKVEFLVSFYNNEISEKSEIFDDQFSVERPDGSNFTLKIRSTKLEDSAMYFCASSRLADGLAKNIQYFGAGTRLSVL.

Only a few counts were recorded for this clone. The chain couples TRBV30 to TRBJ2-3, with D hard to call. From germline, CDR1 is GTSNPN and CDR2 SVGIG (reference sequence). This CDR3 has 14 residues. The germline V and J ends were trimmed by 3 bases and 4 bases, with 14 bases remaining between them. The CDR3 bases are TGTGCCTGGAGCATTGGACGTAGTTCAGATACGCAGTATTTT. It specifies CAWSIGRSSDTQYF.

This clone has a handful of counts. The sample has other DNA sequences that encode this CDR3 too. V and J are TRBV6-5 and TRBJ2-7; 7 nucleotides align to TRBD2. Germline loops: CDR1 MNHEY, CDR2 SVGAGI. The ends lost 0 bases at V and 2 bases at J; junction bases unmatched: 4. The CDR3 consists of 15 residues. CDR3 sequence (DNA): TGTGCCAGCAGTTACTCGACAGCGGGACCCTACGAGCAGTACTTC. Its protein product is CASSYSTAGPYEQYF.

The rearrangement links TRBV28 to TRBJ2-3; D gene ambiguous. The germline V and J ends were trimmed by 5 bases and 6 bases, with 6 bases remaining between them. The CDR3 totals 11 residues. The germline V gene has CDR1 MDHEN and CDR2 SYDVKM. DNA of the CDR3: TGTGCCAGCAGTCGGGCGGATACGCAGTATTTT. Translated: CASSRADTQYF.